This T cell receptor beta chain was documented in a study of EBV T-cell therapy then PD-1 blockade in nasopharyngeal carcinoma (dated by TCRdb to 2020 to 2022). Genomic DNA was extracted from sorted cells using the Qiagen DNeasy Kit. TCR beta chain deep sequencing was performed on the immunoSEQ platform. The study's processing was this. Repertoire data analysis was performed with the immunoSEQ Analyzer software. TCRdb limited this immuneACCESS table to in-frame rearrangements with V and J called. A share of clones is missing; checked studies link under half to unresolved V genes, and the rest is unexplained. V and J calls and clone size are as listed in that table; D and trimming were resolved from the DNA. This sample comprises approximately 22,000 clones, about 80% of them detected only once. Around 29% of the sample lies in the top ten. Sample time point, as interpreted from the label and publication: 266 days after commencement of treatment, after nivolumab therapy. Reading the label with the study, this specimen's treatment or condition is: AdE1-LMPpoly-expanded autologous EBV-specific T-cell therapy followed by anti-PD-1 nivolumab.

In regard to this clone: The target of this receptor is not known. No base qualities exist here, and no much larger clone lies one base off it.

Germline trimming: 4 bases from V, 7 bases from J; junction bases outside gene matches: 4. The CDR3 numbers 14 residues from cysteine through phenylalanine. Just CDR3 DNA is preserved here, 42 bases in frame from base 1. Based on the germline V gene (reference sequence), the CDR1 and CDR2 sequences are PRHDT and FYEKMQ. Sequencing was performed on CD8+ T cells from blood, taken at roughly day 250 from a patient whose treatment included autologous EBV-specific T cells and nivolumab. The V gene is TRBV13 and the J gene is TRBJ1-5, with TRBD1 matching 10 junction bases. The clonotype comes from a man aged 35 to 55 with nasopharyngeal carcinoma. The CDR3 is CASSSGQGGQPQHF. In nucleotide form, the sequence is TGTGCCAGCAGCTCCGGACAGGGGGGACAGCCCCAGCATTTT.